This paragraph covers one TCR beta chain sequence. TCRdb's copy holds only in-frame clones and misses some; the assay was immunoSEQ multiplex PCR. The sample has 230,000 or so clones; around 86% are singletons. This entry comes from a study of blood T cell repertoires in COVID-19. Study in general: Sources were T cells, B-cell-depleted T cells, or PBMCs; the material itself was cDNA or gDNA.

Trimming took 0 bases from V and 1 from J, leaving 7 bases between them. The CDR3 has 14 residues. Germline CDR1 LGHDT, CDR2 YNNKEL (reference sequence). Specimen: peripheral blood. The sequence was collected from a human donor in a cohort sampled during active COVID-19. This chain uses TRBV3-1 (or the pseudogene TRBV3-2) with TRBJ2-7; unclear D gene. CDR3 sequence: CASSQEVQSYEQYF. In nucleotides, the CDR3 is TGTGCCAGCAGCCAAGAAGTACAGTCCTACGAGCAGTACTTC.